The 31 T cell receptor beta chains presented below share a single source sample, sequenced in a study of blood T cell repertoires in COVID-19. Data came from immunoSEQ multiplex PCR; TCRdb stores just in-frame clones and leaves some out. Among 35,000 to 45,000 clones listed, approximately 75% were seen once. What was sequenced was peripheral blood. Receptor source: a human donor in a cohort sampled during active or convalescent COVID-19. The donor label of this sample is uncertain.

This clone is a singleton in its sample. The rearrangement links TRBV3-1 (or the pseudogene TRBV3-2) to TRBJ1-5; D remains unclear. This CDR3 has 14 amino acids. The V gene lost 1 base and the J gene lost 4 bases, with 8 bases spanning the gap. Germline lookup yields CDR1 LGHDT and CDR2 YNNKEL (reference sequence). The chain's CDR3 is CASSQGSGNQPQHF. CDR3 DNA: TGTGCCAGCAGCCAAGGGAGCGGGAATCAGCCCCAGCATTTT.

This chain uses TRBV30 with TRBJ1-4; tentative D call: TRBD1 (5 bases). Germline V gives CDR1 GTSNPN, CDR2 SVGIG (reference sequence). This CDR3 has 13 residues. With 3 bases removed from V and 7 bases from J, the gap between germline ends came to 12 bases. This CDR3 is CAWRGRGSEKLFF. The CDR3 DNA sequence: TGTGCCTGGAGAGGGAGGGGTAGTGAAAAACTGTTTTTT.

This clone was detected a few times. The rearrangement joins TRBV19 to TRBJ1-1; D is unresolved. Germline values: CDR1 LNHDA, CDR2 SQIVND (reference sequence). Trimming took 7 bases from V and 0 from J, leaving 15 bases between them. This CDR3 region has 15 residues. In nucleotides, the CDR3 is TGTGCCAGTAACTGGGCCCCCTCCATGAACACTGAAGCTTTCTTT. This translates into CASNWAPSMNTEAFF.

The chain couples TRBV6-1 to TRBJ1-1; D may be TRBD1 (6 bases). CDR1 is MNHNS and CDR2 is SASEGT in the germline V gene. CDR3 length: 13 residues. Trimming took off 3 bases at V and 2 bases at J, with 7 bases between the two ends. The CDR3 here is CASSDRGNTEAFF. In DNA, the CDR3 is TGTGCCAGCAGTGACAGGGGTAACACTGAAGCTTTCTTT.

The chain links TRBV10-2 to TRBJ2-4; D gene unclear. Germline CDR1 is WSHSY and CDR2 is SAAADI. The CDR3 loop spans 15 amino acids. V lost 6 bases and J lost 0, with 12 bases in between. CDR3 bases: TGCGCCAGCAGCCACGAACGCGGAGCCAAAAACATTCAGTACTTC. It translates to CASSHERGAKNIQYF.

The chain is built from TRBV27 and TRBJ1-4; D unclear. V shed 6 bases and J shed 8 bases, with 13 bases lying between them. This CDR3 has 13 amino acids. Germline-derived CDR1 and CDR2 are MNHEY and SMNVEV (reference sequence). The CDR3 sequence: CASRAGVGEKLFF. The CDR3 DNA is TGTGCCAGCAGGGCGGGAGTTGGGGAAAAACTGTTTTTT.

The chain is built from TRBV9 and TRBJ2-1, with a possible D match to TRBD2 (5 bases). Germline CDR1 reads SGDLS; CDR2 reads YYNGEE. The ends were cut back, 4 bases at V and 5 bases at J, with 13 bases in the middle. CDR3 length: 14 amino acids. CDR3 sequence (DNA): TGTGCCAGCAGCCCAAGGTGGGAGCACAATGAGCAGTTCTTC. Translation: CASSPRWEHNEQFF.

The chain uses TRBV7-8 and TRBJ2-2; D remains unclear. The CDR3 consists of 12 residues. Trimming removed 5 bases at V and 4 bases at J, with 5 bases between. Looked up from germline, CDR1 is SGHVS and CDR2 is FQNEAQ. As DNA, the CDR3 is TGTGCCAGCAGCCCTAGCACCGGGGAGCTGTTTTTT. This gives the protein CASSPSTGELFF.

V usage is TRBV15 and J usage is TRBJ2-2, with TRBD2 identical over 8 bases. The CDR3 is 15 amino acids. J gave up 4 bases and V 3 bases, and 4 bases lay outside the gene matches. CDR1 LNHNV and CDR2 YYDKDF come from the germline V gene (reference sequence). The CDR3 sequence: CATSRGLGATGELFF. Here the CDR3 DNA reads TGTGCCACCAGCAGGGGACTAGGCGCCACCGGGGAGCTGTTTTTT.

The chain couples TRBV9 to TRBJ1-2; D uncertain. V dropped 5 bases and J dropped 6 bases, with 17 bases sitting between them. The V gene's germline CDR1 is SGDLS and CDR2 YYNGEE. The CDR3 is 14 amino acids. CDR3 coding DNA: TGTGCCAGCAGTGAGATCGGGATCGGGGATGGCTACACCTTC. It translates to CASSEIGIGDGYTF.

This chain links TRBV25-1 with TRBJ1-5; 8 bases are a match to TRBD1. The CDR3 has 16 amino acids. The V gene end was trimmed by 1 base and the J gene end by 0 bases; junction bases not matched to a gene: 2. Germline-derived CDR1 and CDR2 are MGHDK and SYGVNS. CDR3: CASSESGTGSNQPQHF. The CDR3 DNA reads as TGTGCCAGCAGTGAATCAGGGACAGGTAGCAATCAGCCCCAGCATTTT. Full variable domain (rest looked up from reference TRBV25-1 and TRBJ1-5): EADIYQTPRYLVIGTGKKITLECSQTMGHDKMYWYQQDPGMELHLIHYSYGVNSTEKGDLSSESTVSRIRTEHFPLTLESARPSHTSQYLCASSESGTGSNQPQHFGDGTRLSIL.

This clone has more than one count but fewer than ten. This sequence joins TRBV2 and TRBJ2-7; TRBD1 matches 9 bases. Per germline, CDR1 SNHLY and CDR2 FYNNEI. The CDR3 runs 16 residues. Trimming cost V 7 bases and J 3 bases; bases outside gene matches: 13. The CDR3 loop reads CASMTRMLTGGYEQYF. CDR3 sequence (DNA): TGTGCCAGCATGACGCGGATGCTGACAGGGGGCTACGAGCAGTACTTC.

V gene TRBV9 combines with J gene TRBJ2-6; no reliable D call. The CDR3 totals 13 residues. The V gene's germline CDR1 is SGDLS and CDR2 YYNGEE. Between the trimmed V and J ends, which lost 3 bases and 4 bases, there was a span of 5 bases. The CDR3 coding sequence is TGTGCCAGCAGCGCCCCAGGGGCCAACGTCCTGACTTTC. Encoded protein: CASSAPGANVLTF.

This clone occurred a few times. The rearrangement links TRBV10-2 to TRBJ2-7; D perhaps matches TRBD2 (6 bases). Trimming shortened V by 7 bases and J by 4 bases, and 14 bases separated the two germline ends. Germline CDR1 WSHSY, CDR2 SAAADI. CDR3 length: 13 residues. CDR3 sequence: CASNPGGRYEQYF. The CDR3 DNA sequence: TGCGCCAGCAACCCTGGAGGGAGGTACGAGCAGTACTTC.

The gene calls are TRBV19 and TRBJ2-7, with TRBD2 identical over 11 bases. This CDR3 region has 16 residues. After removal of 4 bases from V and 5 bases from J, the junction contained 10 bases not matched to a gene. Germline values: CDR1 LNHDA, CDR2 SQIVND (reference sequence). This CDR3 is CASSTPTSGIPNEQYF. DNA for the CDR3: TGTGCCAGTAGTACCCCGACTAGCGGGATTCCTAACGAGCAGTACTTC.

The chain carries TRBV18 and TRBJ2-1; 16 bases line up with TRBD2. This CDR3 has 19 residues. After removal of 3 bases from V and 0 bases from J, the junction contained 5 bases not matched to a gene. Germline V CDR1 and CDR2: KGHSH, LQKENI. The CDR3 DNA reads TGTGCCAGCTCACCCTTGGGACTAGCGGGGGGGTTCTCCTACAATGAGCAGTTCTTC. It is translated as CASSPLGLAGGFSYNEQFF. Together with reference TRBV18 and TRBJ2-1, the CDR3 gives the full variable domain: NAGVMQNPRHLVRRRGQEARLRCSPMKGHSHVYWYRQLPEEGLKFMVYLQKENIIDESGMPKERFSAEFPKEGPSILRIQQVVRGDSAAYFCASSPLGLAGGFSYNEQFFGPGTRLTVL.

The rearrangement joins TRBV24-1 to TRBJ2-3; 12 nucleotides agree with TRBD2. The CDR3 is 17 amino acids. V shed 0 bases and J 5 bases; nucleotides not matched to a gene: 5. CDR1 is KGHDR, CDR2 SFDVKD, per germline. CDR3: CATSDLPSGRVGDTQYF. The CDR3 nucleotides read TGTGCCACCAGTGATTTGCCTAGCGGGAGGGTGGGAGATACGCAGTATTTT.

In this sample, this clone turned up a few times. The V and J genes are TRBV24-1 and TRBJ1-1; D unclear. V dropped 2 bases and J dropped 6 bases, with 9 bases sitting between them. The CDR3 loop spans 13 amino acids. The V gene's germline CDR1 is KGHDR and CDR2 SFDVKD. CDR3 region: CATSDSQRAEAFF. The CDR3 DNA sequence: TGTGCCACCAGTGATTCACAGAGAGCTGAAGCTTTCTTT.

The CDR3 coding sequence is TGCAGCGTTGATTCCGCGGGAGGGCCCAATGAGCAGTTCTTC. Protein sequence: CSVDSAGGPNEQFF. The gene calls are TRBV29-1 and TRBJ2-1; 9 positions match TRBD2. The CDR3 is 14 residues long. V dropped 3 bases and J dropped 6; count of bases not matched to a gene: 6. Germline CDR1 and CDR2: SQVTM and ANQGSEA.

CDR3 in DNA: TGTGCCAGCGTAGGACAGGGGGGGAATGGCTACACCTTC. Protein: CASVGQGGNGYTF. The chain links TRBV2 to TRBJ1-2, with 10 bases matching TRBD1. The CDR3 spans 13 residues. V lost 8 bases to trimming and J lost 6 bases; unmatched junction nucleotides: 6. Germline CDR1 is SNHLY and CDR2 is FYNNEI.

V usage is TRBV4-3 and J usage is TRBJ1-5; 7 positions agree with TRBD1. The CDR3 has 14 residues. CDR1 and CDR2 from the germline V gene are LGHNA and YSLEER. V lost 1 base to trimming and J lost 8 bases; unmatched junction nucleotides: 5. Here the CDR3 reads CASSQATGLEPQHF. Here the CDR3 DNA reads TGCGCCAGCAGCCAAGCGACAGGGTTAGAGCCCCAGCATTTT.

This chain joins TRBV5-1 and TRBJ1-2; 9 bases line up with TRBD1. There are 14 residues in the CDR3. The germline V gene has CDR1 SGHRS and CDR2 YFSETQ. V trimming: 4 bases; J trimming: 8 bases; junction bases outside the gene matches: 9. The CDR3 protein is CASSEGDRETGYTF. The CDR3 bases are TGCGCCAGCAGCGAAGGGGACAGGGAAACGGGCTACACCTTC.

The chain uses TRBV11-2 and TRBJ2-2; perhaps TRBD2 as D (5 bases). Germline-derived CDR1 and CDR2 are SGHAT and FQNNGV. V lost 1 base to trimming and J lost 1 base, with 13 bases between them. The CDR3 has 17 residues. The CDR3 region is CASSLARLAGNTGELFF. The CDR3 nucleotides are TGTGCCAGCAGCTTAGCTCGGCTAGCAGGGAACACCGGGGAGCTGTTTTTT.

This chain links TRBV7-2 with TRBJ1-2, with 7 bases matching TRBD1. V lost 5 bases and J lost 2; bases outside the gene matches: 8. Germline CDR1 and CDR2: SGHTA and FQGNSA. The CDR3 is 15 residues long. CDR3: CASSLSTGLNYGYTF. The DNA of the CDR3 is TGTGCCAGCAGCCTCTCGACAGGGCTCAACTATGGCTACACCTTC.

The CDR3 bases are TGTGCCAGCTCCTTAAACAGGGATTCACCCCTCCACTTT. This codes for CASSLNRDSPLHF. V usage is TRBV18 and J usage is TRBJ1-6; TRBD1 might be the D (6 bases). This CDR3 contains 13 residues. From germline, CDR1 is KGHSH and CDR2 LQKENI. V was clipped by 6 bases and J by 8 bases, with 11 bases between them.

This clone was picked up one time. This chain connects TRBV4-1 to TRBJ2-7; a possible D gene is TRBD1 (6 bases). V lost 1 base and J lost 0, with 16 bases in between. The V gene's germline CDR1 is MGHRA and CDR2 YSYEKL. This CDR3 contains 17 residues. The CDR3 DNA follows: TGCGCCAGCAGCCAAGCCGCGGCAGGGGCCCGCTCCTACGAGCAGTACTTC. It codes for CASSQAAAGARSYEQYF.

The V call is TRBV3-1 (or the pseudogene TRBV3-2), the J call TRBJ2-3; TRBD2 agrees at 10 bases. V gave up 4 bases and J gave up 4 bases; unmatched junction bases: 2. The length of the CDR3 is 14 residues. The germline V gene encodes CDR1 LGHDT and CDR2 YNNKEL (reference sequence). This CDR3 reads CASSPLAGADTQYF. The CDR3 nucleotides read TGTGCCAGCAGCCCCCTAGCGGGGGCAGATACGCAGTATTTT.

CDR3 loop: CASSLLVTNEKLFF. CDR3 sequence (DNA): TGTGCCAGCAGCTTGCTAGTTACTAATGAAAAACTGTTTTTT. This rearrangement joins TRBV5-6 to TRBJ1-4; D uncertain. CDR1 and CDR2 from the germline V gene are SGHDT and YYEEEE. The CDR3 totals 14 residues. V shed 1 base and J shed 2 bases, with 6 bases lying between them.

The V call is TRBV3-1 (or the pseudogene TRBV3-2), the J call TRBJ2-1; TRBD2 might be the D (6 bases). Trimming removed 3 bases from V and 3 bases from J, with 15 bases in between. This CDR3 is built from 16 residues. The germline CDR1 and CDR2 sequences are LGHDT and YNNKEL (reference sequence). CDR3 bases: TGTGCCAGCAGCCATAATCCCAGGAGGGGCTACAATGAGCAGTTCTTC. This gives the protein CASSHNPRRGYNEQFF.

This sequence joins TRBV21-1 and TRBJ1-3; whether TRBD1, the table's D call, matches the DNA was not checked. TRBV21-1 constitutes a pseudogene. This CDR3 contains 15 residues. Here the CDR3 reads CASSKGSRGRNTIYF. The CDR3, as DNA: TGTGCCAGCAGCAAAGGATCCAGGGGTCGAAACACCATATATTTT.

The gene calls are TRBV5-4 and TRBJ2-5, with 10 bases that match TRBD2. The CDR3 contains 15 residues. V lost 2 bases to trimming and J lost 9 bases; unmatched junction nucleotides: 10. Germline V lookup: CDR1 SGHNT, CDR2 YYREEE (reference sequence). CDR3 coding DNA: TGTGCCAGCAGCTTTGGGACTAGCGCCGCGATGGCCCAGTACTTC. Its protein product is CASSFGTSAAMAQYF.